These 12 T cell receptor beta chains share one sample of origin, sequenced in a study of blood T cells in healthy people across ages. It was with a sample-barcoded 5' primer and a J-beta primer mix that a second PCR of roughly 7 to 12 cycles was run. TCRdb redid the calling of the 5' RACE reads with MiXCR, one entry per CDR3 protein. This sample carries hundreds of thousands of distinct CDR3 sequences, around 24% of them seen once, and the ten largest clones take roughly 9.4%. Another study also made use of these data, one on T cells of mothers and their children.

Sequencing was performed on blood. The receptors originated from a boy aged 10-17 years in good health.

This clonotype occurred once. The rearrangement links TRBV4-3 to TRBJ2-3; 12 nucleotides align to TRBD2. The germline V gene encodes CDR1 LGHNA and CDR2 YSLEER. The ends lost 0 bases at V and 2 bases at J; junction bases unmatched: 9. The CDR3 covers 19 residues. This chain's CDR3 is CASSQDLLLAGGNTDTQYF. CDR3 sequence (DNA): TGCGCCAGCAGCCAAGATTTGTTACTAGCGGGGGGAAACACAGATACGCAGTATTTT.

This clonotype was recorded many times. The genes are TRBV27 and TRBJ2-5; unclear D gene. CDR1 is MNHEY and CDR2 is SMNVEV in the germline V gene (reference sequence). The V and J ends lost 2 bases and 0 bases respectively, with 7 bases between them. The CDR3 loop spans 14 amino acids. The CDR3 spells CASSLMGNQETQYF. The CDR3 nucleotides read TGTGCCAGCAGTTTAATGGGGAACCAAGAGACCCAGTACTTC.

V and J are TRBV28 and TRBJ2-7, with TRBD1 matching over 7 bases. In germline, CDR1 is MDHEN, CDR2 SYDVKM. Trimming removed 4 bases from V and 3 bases from J; junction bases left unmatched: 6. The CDR3 spans 14 residues. Here the CDR3 reads CASSSRDSVYEQYF. In nucleotides, the CDR3 is TGTGCCAGCAGTTCTCGGGACAGCGTCTACGAGCAGTACTTC. Full variable domain (outside the CDR3, taken from reference TRBV28 and TRBJ2-7): DVKVTQSSRYLVKRTGEKVFLECVQDMDHENMFWYRQDPGLGLRLIYFSYDVKMKEKGDIPEGYSVSREKKERFSLILESASTNQTSMYLCASSSRDSVYEQYFGPGTRLTVT.

The chain couples TRBV25-1 to TRBJ2-5, with 8 bases identical to TRBD2. The CDR3 consists of 16 residues. With 2 bases clipped from V and 1 base from J, the junction kept 6 bases outside the gene matches. Germline V gene sequence: CDR1 MGHDK, CDR2 SYGVNS. The CDR3 DNA sequence: TGTGCCAGCAGTGAACTCGGTAGCGGGACCCAAGAGACCCAGTACTTC. It yields the protein CASSELGSGTQETQYF.

This chain uses TRBV3-1 with TRBJ2-7, with D perhaps given as TRBD1 or TRBD2 (6 bases each). Germline V gives CDR1 LGHDT, CDR2 YNNKEL (reference sequence). The CDR3 spans 16 residues. Between the trimmed V and J ends, which lost 0 bases and 0 bases, there was a span of 12 bases. The CDR3: CASSQDPGASSYEQYF. CDR3 nucleotides: TGTGCCAGCAGCCAAGACCCGGGGGCTAGCTCCTACGAGCAGTACTTC.

This clonotype has just a few counts. The chain employs TRBV30 and TRBJ1-1, with no clear D. In germline, CDR1 is GTSNPN, CDR2 SVGIG (reference sequence). Trimming took off 4 bases at V and 1 base at J, with 10 bases between the two ends. The length of the CDR3 is 13 residues. Here the CDR3 reads CAWTDLPNTEAFF. The CDR3 region has the DNA TGTGCCTGGACGGATTTACCGAACACTGAAGCTTTCTTT. The whole variable domain, filled in from reference TRBV30 and TRBJ1-1, reads SQTIHQWPATLVQPVGSPLSLECTVEGTSNPNLYWYRQAAGRGLQLLFYSVGIGQISSEVPQNLSASRPQDRQFILSSKKLLLSDSGFYLCAWTDLPNTEAFFGQGTRLTVV.

This rearrangement joins TRBV7-2 to TRBJ2-2; D may be TRBD2 (6 bases). This CDR3 region has 16 residues. V shed 7 bases and J shed 5 bases, with 20 bases lying between them. The germline V gene has CDR1 SGHTA and CDR2 FQGNSA. CDR3 coding DNA: TGTGCCAGCACTAGGCCGGGAGCCAAGAATACCGGGGAGCTGTTTTTT. It encodes CASTRPGAKNTGELFF.

This clonotype was seen at least ten times. The chain combines TRBV11-2 with TRBJ2-5; 7 bases align to TRBD1. The CDR3 runs 14 residues. V shed 5 bases, J shed 2 bases, and the junction held 5 bases outside the gene matches. In germline, CDR1 is SGHAT, CDR2 FQNNGV. The CDR3 loop is CASSEQGWQETQYF. In nucleotides, the CDR3 is TGTGCCAGCAGCGAACAGGGGTGGCAAGAGACCCAGTACTTC.

This clonotype has more than one count but fewer than ten. The rearrangement uses TRBV4-1 and TRBJ1-2; D remains unclear. CDR3 size: 14 residues. Trimming removed 4 bases at V and 8 bases at J, with 17 bases between. In germline, CDR1 is MGHRA, CDR2 YSYEKL. The CDR3 sequence is CASSLAPLGRGYTF. In DNA form, the CDR3 reads TGCGCCAGCAGCCTTGCCCCCCTAGGACGGGGCTACACCTTC.

The rearrangement uses TRBV20-1 and TRBJ1-1; a possible D gene is TRBD1 (5 bases). Trimming took off 4 bases at V and 3 bases at J, with 21 bases between the two ends. Per the germline V gene, CDR1 is DFQATT and CDR2 is SNEGSKA (reference sequence). The CDR3 extends over 16 amino acids. CDR3 in DNA: TGCAGTGCTAAGGACACCAAGCTTATTTTCGACACTGAAGCTTTCTTT. Its protein product is CSAKDTKLIFDTEAFF.

This clonotype was picked up a small number of times. This chain joins TRBV7-9 and TRBJ2-5, with 7 positions matching TRBD2. Losses at the gene ends were 8 bases for V and 6 bases for J; bases not matched to a gene: 9. The CDR3 is 13 residues long. CDR1 is SEHNR and CDR2 is FQNEAQ in the germline V gene (reference sequence). CDR3 DNA sequence: TGTGCCAGCGGGGGGGACGGGATTCAGACCCAGTACTTC. It is translated as CASGGDGIQTQYF. The full variable domain, rest sourced from reference TRBV7-9 and TRBJ2-5, is DTGVSQNPRHKITKRGQNVTFRCDPISEHNRLYWYRQTLGQGPEFLTYFQNEAQLEKSRLLSDRFSAERPKGSFSTLEIQRTEQGDSAMYLCASGGDGIQTQYFGPGTRLLVL.

The table lists this clonotype with a few counts. The CDR3 DNA follows: TGTGCCAGCAGCAAGATCGGGGGCCAAGAGACCCAGTACTTC. Translating it yields CASSKIGGQETQYF. V usage is TRBV9 and J usage is TRBJ2-5, with TRBD2 as a possible D gene (6 bases). The CDR3 spans 14 residues. Germline loops: CDR1 SGDLS, CDR2 YYNGEE. With 4 bases removed from V and 1 base from J, the gap between germline ends came to 11 bases. The whole variable domain, remainder taken from reference TRBV9 and TRBJ2-5, is DSGVTQTPKHLITATGQRVTLRCSPRSGDLSVYWYQQSLDQGLQFLIQYYNGEERAKGNILERFSAQQFPDLHSELNLSSLELGDSALYFCASSKIGGQETQYFGPGTRLLVL.